These T cell receptor beta chains were read from a single sample in a study of cytomegalovirus exposure and HLA in healthy donors. TCRdb's copy holds only in-frame clones and misses some; the assay was immunoSEQ multiplex PCR. The record lists about 130,000 clones, of which the ten most abundant hold 1%. The sequencing input was PBMCs. These TCRs come from a man younger than 35 in good health and CMV-seronegative. The CDR3 runs from the conserved cysteine through the conserved F or W. The order of the fields is CDR3 length, D gene, V gene, J gene, CDR3 protein, CDR3 DNA. The D gene is left open where the match is weak.

>15|TRBD1|TRBV2|TRBJ2-1
CASIVGTGPDNEQFF
TGTGCCAGCATTGTAGGGACAGGACCTGACAATGAGCAGTTCTTC
>14|TRBD1|TRBV30|TRBJ1-5
CAWKETGGRQPQHF
TGTGCCTGGAAGGAGACAGGGGGCAGGCAGCCCCAGCATTTT
>12|-|TRBV5-1|TRBJ2-1
CASSFDRAVQFF
TGCGCCAGCAGTTTTGACCGCGCGGTGCAGTTCTTC
>14|TRBD1|TRBV29-1|TRBJ2-7
CSGLLARGPGEQYF
TGCAGCGGTCTTCTAGCCAGGGGGCCGGGGGAGCAGTACTTC
>18|TRBD1|TRBV5-1|TRBJ2-1
CASSLAKPGTGSYNEQFF
TGCGCCAGCAGCTTGGCCAAGCCTGGGACAGGCTCCTACAATGAGCAGTTCTTC
>15|TRBD1|TRBV27|TRBJ1-2
CASSADRGSNYGYTF
TGTGCCAGCAGCGCCGACAGGGGTTCCAACTATGGCTACACCTTC
>15|-|TRBV6-5|TRBJ1-5
CASNRDPYTDQPQHF
TGTGCCAGCAACAGGGACCCCTATACCGATCAGCCCCAGCATTTT
>14|-|TRBV10-1|TRBJ1-2
CASSDGQGRSGYTF
TGCGCCAGCAGTGACGGGCAGGGCCGAAGTGGCTACACCTTC
>16|-|TRBV10-3|TRBJ2-7
CAISEWGGRSVYEQYF
TGTGCCATCAGTGAGTGGGGGGGCCGATCCGTCTACGAGCAGTACTTC
>14|-|TRBV5-1|TRBJ2-2
CASSLARGTGELFF
TGCGCCAGCAGCTTGGCTCGGGGGACCGGGGAGCTGTTTTTT
>17|TRBD2|TRBV2|TRBJ2-5
CASSEVLERGAVETQYF
TGTGCCAGCAGTGAAGTGTTGGAGCGGGGGGCGGTAGAGACCCAGTACTTC
>12|-|TRBV30|TRBJ2-3
CAWALVRGTQYF
TGTGCCTGGGCCTTGGTGCGGGGTACGCAGTATTTT
>15|-|TRBV28|TRBJ2-7
CASSFITGAFKEQYF
TGTGCCAGCAGTTTTATTACAGGAGCCTTTAAGGAGCAGTACTTC
>12|TRBD1|TRBV5-5|TRBJ1-2
CASSSGGRGYTF
TGTGCCAGCAGCTCAGGGGGCAGAGGCTACACCTTC
>13|-|TRBV30|TRBJ1-6
CAWSPDRGSPLHF
TGTGCCTGGAGTCCGGACAGAGGGTCACCCCTCCACTTT
>14|-|TRBV6-5|TRBJ2-7
CASSYTRGSYEQYF
TGTGCCAGCAGTTACACTAGGGGGTCCTACGAGCAGTACTTC
>14|-|TRBV19|TRBJ2-7
CASSQETGSYEQYF
TGTGCCAGTAGTCAGGAAACAGGGTCCTACGAGCAGTACTTC
>15|-|TRBV5-1|TRBJ2-7
CASSLEAGATYEQYF
TGCGCCAGCAGCTTGGAGGCAGGGGCAACGTACGAGCAGTACTTC
>16|-|TRBV10-3|TRBJ1-1
CAISESSHRVNTEAFF
TGTGCCATCAGTGAGTCGAGTCACAGGGTGAACACTGAAGCTTTCTTT
>11|-|TRBV20-1|TRBJ1-2
CSVRGGYGYTF
TGCAGTGTCAGAGGTGGCTATGGCTACACCTTC
>15|TRBD1|TRBV6-1|TRBJ2-2
CASSEAGQGAGELFF
TGTGCCAGCAGTGAAGCGGGACAGGGGGCCGGGGAGCTGTTTTTT
>16|TRBD1|TRBV19|TRBJ2-2
CASSIEGQPHTGELFF
TGTGCCAGTAGTATCGAGGGACAGCCTCACACCGGGGAGCTGTTTTTT
>13|-|TRBV28|TRBJ2-7
CASVDTVTYEQYF
TGTGCCAGCGTCGACACGGTCACCTACGAGCAGTACTTC
>15|TRBD1|TRBV5-1|TRBJ2-7
CASSASGTGGNEQYF
TGCGCCAGCAGCGCTTCCGGGACAGGAGGTAACGAGCAGTACTTC
>18|TRBD2|TRBV13|TRBJ2-1
CASSPPWGSGRVDNEQFF
TGTGCCAGCAGCCCCCCGTGGGGTAGCGGGAGAGTCGACAATGAGCAGTTCTTC
>17|-|TRBV30|TRBJ2-6
CAWSRAVAGTGANVLTF
TGTGCCTGGAGTCGCGCCGTTGCAGGTACTGGGGCCAACGTCCTGACTTTC